This TCR beta chain is from a study of Graves' ophthalmopathy and Graves' hyperthyroidism. Study-level information: Prior to any treatment, peripheral blood was collected at the time of initial diagnosis.

Additional autoimmune diseases, uncontrolled infections, pregnancy or lactation disqualified patients. The PBMCs had their origin in approximately 10 ml of fresh peripheral blood. CDR3 regions of TCR beta were amplified from RNA transcripts. The authors performed first-round RT-PCR with HTBI primers and then a second-round multiplex PCR. TCRdb reanalysed the multiplex PCR reads using MiXCR and keeps one entry per CDR3 protein. The data show some 380,000 distinct CDR3 sequences, with roughly 14% seen just once and 5.5% to 8% held by the top ten. This clonotype was seen repeatedly, ten times or more. At one of its ends the junction is not consistent with the germline gene, which may arise from a read error. The germline CDR1 and CDR2 sequences are MNHEY and SVGEGT. CDR3 length: 11 amino acids.

The sample taken for sequencing was peripheral blood. J is TRBJ2-2 and V is TRBV6-2 or TRBV6-3, with D tentatively TRBD1 or TRBD2 (5 bases each). This sequence originates from a woman aged 18-30 years with stable Graves' hyperthyroidism. In nucleotides, the CDR3 is TGTGCCAGCAGTTCGAGAGGGGTGCTGTTTTTT. Its translation: CASSSRGVLFF.